Presented here are 24 T cell receptor beta chains from one specimen sequenced in a study of OX40 agonist ivuxolimab in advanced cancers. The method was immunoSEQ multiplex PCR; TCRdb's version includes in-frame clones alone and lacks a portion of them. The sample has roughly 68,000 clones; roughly 83% are singletons. The sample was CD4+ or CD8+ T cells sorted from blood, taken in a trial of the OX40 agonist ivuxolimab. The receptors come from an adult with an advanced solid tumor such as melanoma, head and neck, liver or kidney cancer.

V gene TRBV6-5 combines with J gene TRBJ1-3; D not certain. This CDR3 is built from 14 residues. Trimming took 0 bases from V and 4 from J, leaving 7 bases between them. Germline assignment: CDR1 MNHEY and CDR2 SVGAGI. CDR3 sequence (DNA): TGTGCCAGCAGTTACTCGGAAGGGGGAAACACCATATATTTT. Translation: CASSYSEGGNTIYF.

The genes are TRBV6-6 and TRBJ1-3; 8 nucleotides agree with TRBD1. CDR1 is MNHNY, CDR2 SVGAGI, per germline (reference sequence). This CDR3 has 16 amino acids. After removal of 6 bases from V and 0 bases from J, the junction contained 7 bases not matched to a gene. Here the CDR3 DNA reads TGTGCCAGCAGCCACCGGACAGGGAGCTCTGGAAACACCATATATTTT. Its protein product is CASSHRTGSSGNTIYF.

This clone was detected only a few times. This chain joins TRBV7-2 and TRBJ2-3; 8 bases align to TRBD2. In germline, CDR1 is SGHTA, CDR2 FQGNSA. Germline trimming cut 0 bases from V and 4 bases from J; bases unmatched to any gene: 0. This CDR3 has 14 amino acids. The CDR3 DNA reads as TGTGCCAGCAGCTTAGCGACTAGCGCAGATACGCAGTATTTT. Translated: CASSLATSADTQYF.

The rearrangement links TRBV20-1 to TRBJ1-4, with D tentatively TRBD1 (5 bases). Germline V gene data show CDR1 as DFQATT and CDR2 as SNEGSKA (reference sequence). V was clipped by 6 bases and J by 10 bases, with 12 bases between them. The CDR3 is 11 amino acids. The CDR3 nucleotides are TGCAGTGCAGGGCAGGGCCTAAAACTGTTTTTT. It is translated as CSAGQGLKLFF.

The gene calls are TRBV6-5 and TRBJ2-2; 7 bases fit TRBD1. This CDR3 comprises 15 residues. The germline gives CDR1 MNHEY, CDR2 SVGAGI. The junction had 4 bases not matched to a gene; V was cut back by 2 bases and J by 4 bases. In DNA form, the CDR3 reads TGTGCCAGCAGTTACAGGGGGCTAAGCACCGGGGAGCTGTTTTTT. The encoded protein is CASSYRGLSTGELFF.

The genes are TRBV6-6 and TRBJ1-5; 8 nucleotides line up with TRBD1. Germline V gene sequence: CDR1 MNHNY, CDR2 SVGAGI (reference sequence). CDR3 length: 14 residues. The junction had 5 bases not matched to a gene; V was cut back by 6 bases and J by 4 bases. In DNA, the CDR3 is TGTGCCAGCAGAAAAGGACAGGGAAATCAGCCCCAGCATTTT. It codes for CASRKGQGNQPQHF.

CDR3 nucleotides: TGTGCCAGCAGCTTGAGGACAGGACCACAAGAGACCCAGTACTTC. Encoded protein: CASSLRTGPQETQYF. The genes are TRBV5-5 and TRBJ2-5, with 7 bases matching TRBD1. Trimming took 1 base from V and 2 from J; bases not matched to a gene: 5. The CDR3 sequence is 15 residues long. From germline, CDR1 is SGHKS and CDR2 YYEKEE (reference sequence). The full variable domain, rest sourced from reference TRBV5-5 and TRBJ2-5, is DAGVTQSPTHLIKTRGQQVTLRCSPISGHKSVSWYQQVLGQGPQFIFQYYEKEERGRGNFPDRFSARQFPNYSSELNVNALLLGDSALYLCASSLRTGPQETQYFGPGTRLLVL.

This clone was seen a handful of times. The CDR3 nucleotides read TGTGCCAGCAGCCTAGGGTGGGGTAAAGGCAATCAGCCCCAGCATTTT. It codes for CASSLGWGKGNQPQHF. The J gene is TRBJ1-5, the V gene TRBV7-9; D is undetermined. The CDR3 consists of 16 residues. Germline V lookup: CDR1 SEHNR, CDR2 FQNEAQ (reference sequence). Trimming left V 5 bases short and J 2 bases short, with 16 bases between. The complete variable domain, with remaining parts taken from reference TRBV7-9 and TRBJ1-5, reads DTGVSQNPRHKITKRGQNVTFRCDPISEHNRLYWYRQTLGQGPEFLTYFQNEAQLEKSRLLSDRFSAERPKGSFSTLEIQRTEQGDSAMYLCASSLGWGKGNQPQHFGDGTRLSIL.

In its sample, this clone was seen once. This chain links TRBV5-1 with TRBJ1-5; D not resolved. The CDR3 totals 11 residues. Between the trimmed V and J ends, which lost 1 base and 4 bases, there was a span of 0 bases. Germline CDR1 and CDR2: SGHRS and YFSETQ. CDR3 loop: CASSLNQPQHF. The CDR3 DNA reads as TGCGCCAGCAGCTTGAATCAGCCCCAGCATTTT.

V is TRBV18 and J is TRBJ1-1; D is unresolved. Germline CDR1 KGHSH, CDR2 LQKENI. The CDR3 has 14 residues. The ends were cut back, 2 bases at V and 1 base at J, with 8 bases in the middle. The CDR3 protein is CASSPGEWNTEAFF. In DNA, the CDR3 is TGTGCCAGCTCACCAGGGGAGTGGAACACTGAAGCTTTCTTT. Variable domain in full (rest from reference TRBV18 and TRBJ1-1): NAGVMQNPRHLVRRRGQEARLRCSPMKGHSHVYWYRQLPEEGLKFMVYLQKENIIDESGMPKERFSAEFPKEGPSILRIQQVVRGDSAAYFCASSPGEWNTEAFFGQGTRLTVV.

The CDR3 reads CASSADREKANSPLHF. CDR3 bases: TGCGCCAGCAGCGCTGACAGGGAGAAGGCTAATTCACCCCTCCACTTT. This rearrangement joins TRBV5-1 to TRBJ1-6; 7 nucleotides align to TRBD1. CDR1 and CDR2 from the germline V gene are SGHRS and YFSETQ. This CDR3 has 16 amino acids. V dropped 4 bases and J dropped 6; count of bases not matched to a gene: 10.

The chain links TRBV19 to TRBJ1-5; tentative D call: TRBD1 (5 bases). This CDR3 has 16 amino acids. V lost 5 bases, J lost 0 bases, and 14 bases lay in between. CDR1 and CDR2 (germline): LNHDA, SQIVND (reference sequence). The CDR3 nucleotides are TGTGCCAGTAGTGGAGACAGCTCCTATAGCAATCAGCCCCAGCATTTT. Amino acid sequence: CASSGDSSYSNQPQHF.

V is TRBV6-1 and J is TRBJ1-1; 7 nucleotides line up with TRBD1. Germline values: CDR1 MNHNS, CDR2 SASEGT. The CDR3 is 15 residues long. The ends lost 5 bases at V and 1 base at J; junction bases unmatched: 7. Here the CDR3 DNA reads TGTGCCAGCAGTAACAACAGGGGAAGGAACACTGAAGCTTTCTTT. Translated, it gives CASSNNRGRNTEAFF.

The gene calls are TRBV7-7 and TRBJ2-6; D gene uncertain. The V and J ends lost 3 bases and 1 base respectively, with 4 bases between them. The CDR3 has 14 residues. Looked up from germline, CDR1 is SSHAT and CDR2 is FNYEAQ (reference sequence). CDR3 in amino acids: CASSLGSGANVLTF. The CDR3 DNA is TGTGCCAGCAGCTTGGGTTCTGGGGCCAACGTCCTGACTTTC. Full variable domain (outside the CDR3, taken from reference TRBV7-7 and TRBJ2-6): GAGVSQSPRYKVTKRGQDVTLRCDPISSHATLYWYQQALGQGPEFLTYFNYEAQPDKSGLPSDRFSAERPEGSISTLTIQRTEQRDSAMYRCASSLGSGANVLTFGAGSRLTVL.

The chain is built from TRBV29-1 and TRBJ1-3, with D hard to call. V was trimmed by 1 base and J by 8 bases, leaving 6 bases between them. Germline CDR1 is SQVTM and CDR2 is ANQGSEA. CDR3 length: 11 amino acids. The CDR3 nucleotides are TGCAGCGTTGAAGTCTCGGACACCATATATTTT. Encoded protein: CSVEVSDTIYF.

This clone has a single count. The rearrangement links TRBV9 to TRBJ1-2; 7 bases fit TRBD1. The J segment lost 1 base and the V segment lost 0 bases, leaving 6 bases of the junction unmatched. CDR1 SGDLS and CDR2 YYNGEE come from the germline V gene. The CDR3 length is 16 residues. CDR3 protein: CASSVGLGTDNYGYTF. DNA of the CDR3: TGTGCCAGCAGCGTAGGTCTAGGGACAGATAACTATGGCTACACCTTC.

DNA for the CDR3: TGTGCCAGCAGTTTATCGGCTGGGACAGGGAGGTCCCTCCACTTT. Translated: CASSLSAGTGRSLHF. The chain has TRBV28 and TRBJ1-6, with 9 bases identical to TRBD1. This CDR3 has 15 amino acids. J lost 14 bases, V lost 1 base, and 9 bases had no gene match. The germline gives CDR1 MDHEN, CDR2 SYDVKM.

This clone was observed a few times. The chain couples TRBV27 to TRBJ1-2; TRBD1 agrees at 8 bases. V gave up 6 bases and J gave up 6 bases; unmatched junction bases: 3. Germline V gene sequence: CDR1 MNHEY, CDR2 SMNVEV (reference sequence). The CDR3 extends over 12 amino acids. CDR3 region: CASSTGGDGYTF. The CDR3, as DNA: TGTGCCAGCAGCACAGGGGGGGATGGCTACACCTTC.

The chain carries TRBV11-3 and TRBJ1-2, with a weak D call TRBD1 (5 bases). Deletions cut 6 bases from V and 8 bases from J, with 16 bases between. The germline gives CDR1 SGHNT, CDR2 YENEEA. The CDR3 covers 13 residues. Written as DNA, the CDR3 is TGTGCCAGCAGTCAGCCGGGGGGTAGAGGCTACACCTTC. This translates into CASSQPGGRGYTF.

The rearrangement joins TRBV15 to TRBJ2-3, with D tentatively TRBD1 (6 bases). Germline-derived CDR1 and CDR2 are LNHNV and YYDKDF (reference sequence). This CDR3 region has 14 residues. V gave up 3 bases and J gave up 1 base, with 8 bases separating them. The CDR3 sequence: CATSRGHGTDTQYF. The CDR3 DNA follows: TGTGCCACCAGCAGGGGACACGGCACAGATACGCAGTATTTT.

The chain couples TRBV30 to TRBJ1-1, with unresolved D. CDR3 size: 12 residues. Germline V gives CDR1 GTSNPN, CDR2 SVGIG (reference sequence). Trimming cost V 5 bases and J 2 bases, with 9 bases left between them. The CDR3 protein is CAWCGDNTEAFF. CDR3 DNA: TGTGCCTGGTGCGGGGATAACACTGAAGCTTTCTTT. Using reference TRBV30 and TRBJ1-1 for the parts outside the CDR3, the full variable domain is SQTIHQWPATLVQPVGSPLSLECTVEGTSNPNLYWYRQAAGRGLQLLFYSVGIGQISSEVPQNLSASRPQDRQFILSSKKLLLSDSGFYLCAWCGDNTEAFFGQGTRLTVV.

Points on this clone: The identical CDR3 is also encoded by other nucleotide sequences in the sample. This chain links TRBV5-4 with TRBJ2-7; D unclear. Between the trimmed V and J ends, which lost 2 bases and 3 bases, there was a span of 6 bases. CDR3 length equals 12 residues. The germline V gene encodes CDR1 SGHNT and CDR2 YYREEE (reference sequence). CDR3 nucleotide sequence: TGTGCCAGCAGCTTTCATGGCTACGAGCAGTACTTC. Its protein is CASSFHGYEQYF.

The chain is built from TRBV11-2 and TRBJ2-7; 12 bases match TRBD1. V gave up 1 base and J gave up 3 bases; unmatched junction bases: 4. Germline V gene data show CDR1 as SGHAT and CDR2 as FQNNGV. CDR3 length: 16 amino acids. CDR3 DNA: TGTGCCAGCAGCTTAGTCGGGACAGGGGGCGACTACGAGCAGTACTTC. Translating gives CASSLVGTGGDYEQYF.

J is TRBJ1-3 and V is TRBV5-4, with a weak D call TRBD1 (6 bases). The ends were cut back, 4 bases at V and 0 bases at J, with 8 bases in the middle. The germline V gene encodes CDR1 SGHNT and CDR2 YYREEE (reference sequence). CDR3 length equals 14 residues. For the CDR3, the DNA is TGTGCCAGCAGCCGACAGGACTCTGGAAACACCATATATTTT. Protein sequence: CASSRQDSGNTIYF.